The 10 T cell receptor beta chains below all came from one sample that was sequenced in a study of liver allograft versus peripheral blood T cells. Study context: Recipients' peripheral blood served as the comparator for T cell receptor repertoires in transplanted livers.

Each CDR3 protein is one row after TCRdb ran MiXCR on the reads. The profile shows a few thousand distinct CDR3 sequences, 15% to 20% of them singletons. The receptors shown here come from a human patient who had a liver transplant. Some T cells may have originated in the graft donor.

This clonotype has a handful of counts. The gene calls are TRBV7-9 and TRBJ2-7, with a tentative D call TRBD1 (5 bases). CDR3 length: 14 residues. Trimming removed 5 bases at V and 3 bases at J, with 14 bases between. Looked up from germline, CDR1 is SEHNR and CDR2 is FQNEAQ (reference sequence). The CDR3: CASSQMTEIYEQYF. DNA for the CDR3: TGTGCCAGCAGCCAAATGACAGAAATCTACGAGCAGTACTTC.

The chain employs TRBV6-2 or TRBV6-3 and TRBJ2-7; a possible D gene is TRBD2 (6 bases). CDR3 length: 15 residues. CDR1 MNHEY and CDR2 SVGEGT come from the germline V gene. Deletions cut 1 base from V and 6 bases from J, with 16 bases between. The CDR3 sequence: CASSYFGGLPSEQYF. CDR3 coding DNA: TGTGCCAGCAGTTACTTCGGGGGACTCCCCTCCGAGCAGTACTTC.

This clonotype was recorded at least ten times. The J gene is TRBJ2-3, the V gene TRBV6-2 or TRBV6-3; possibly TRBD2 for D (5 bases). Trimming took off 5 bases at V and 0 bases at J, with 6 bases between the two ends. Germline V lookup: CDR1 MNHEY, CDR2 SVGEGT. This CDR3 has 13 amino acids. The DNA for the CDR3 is TGTGCCAGCAGTCGGACTAGCACAGATACGCAGTATTTT. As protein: CASSRTSTDTQYF.

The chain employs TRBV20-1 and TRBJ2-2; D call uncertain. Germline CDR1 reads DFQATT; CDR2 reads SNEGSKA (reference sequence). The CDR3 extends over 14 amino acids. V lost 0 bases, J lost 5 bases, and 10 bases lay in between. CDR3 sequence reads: CSARDIDQTGELFF. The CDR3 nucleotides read TGCAGTGCTAGAGATATCGACCAAACCGGGGAGCTGTTTTTT.

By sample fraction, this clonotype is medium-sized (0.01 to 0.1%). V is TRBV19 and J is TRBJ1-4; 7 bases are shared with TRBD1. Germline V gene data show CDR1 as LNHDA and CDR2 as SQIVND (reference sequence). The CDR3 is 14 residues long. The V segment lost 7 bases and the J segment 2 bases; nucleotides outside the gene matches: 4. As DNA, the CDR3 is TGTGCCAGTAATGAGACAGGGACTAATGAAAAACTGTTTTTT. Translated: CASNETGTNEKLFF.

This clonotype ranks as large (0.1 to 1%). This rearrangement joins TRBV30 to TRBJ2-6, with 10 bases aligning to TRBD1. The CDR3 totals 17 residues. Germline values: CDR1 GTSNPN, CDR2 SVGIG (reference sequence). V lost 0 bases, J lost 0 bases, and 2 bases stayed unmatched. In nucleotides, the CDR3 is TGTGCCTGGAGTGTATGGGACAGGGGCTCTGGGGCCAACGTCCTGACTTTC. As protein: CAWSVWDRGSGANVLTF.

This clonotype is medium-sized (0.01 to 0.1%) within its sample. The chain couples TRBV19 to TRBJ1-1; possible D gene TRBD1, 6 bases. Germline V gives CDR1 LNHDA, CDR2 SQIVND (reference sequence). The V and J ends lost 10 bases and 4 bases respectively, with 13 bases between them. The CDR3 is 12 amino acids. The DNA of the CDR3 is TGTGCCATACAGGGTGAAGGCACTGAAGCTTTCTTT. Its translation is CAIQGEGTEAFF.

The CDR3 loop is CASSARQGLQETQYF. The CDR3 DNA reads TGTGCCAGCAGCGCCAGACAGGGACTACAAGAGACCCAGTACTTC. The genes are TRBV9 and TRBJ2-5, with D perhaps matching TRBD1 or TRBD2 (7 bases each). Trimming removed 3 bases at V and 2 bases at J, with 14 bases between. CDR1 is SGDLS and CDR2 is YYNGEE in the germline V gene. The CDR3 is 15 amino acids.

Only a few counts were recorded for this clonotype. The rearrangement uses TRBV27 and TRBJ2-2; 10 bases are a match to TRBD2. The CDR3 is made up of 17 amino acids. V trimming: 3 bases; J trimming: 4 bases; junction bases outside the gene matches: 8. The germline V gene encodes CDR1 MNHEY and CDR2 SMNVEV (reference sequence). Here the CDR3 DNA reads TGTGCCAGCAGTTTCCTAGCGGGAGCCCCGGGCACCGGGGAGCTGTTTTTT. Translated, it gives CASSFLAGAPGTGELFF.

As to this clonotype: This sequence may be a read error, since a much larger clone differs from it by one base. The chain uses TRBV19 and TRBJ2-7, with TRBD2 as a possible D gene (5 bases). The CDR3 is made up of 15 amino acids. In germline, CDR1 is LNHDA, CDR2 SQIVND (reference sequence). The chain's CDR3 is CASSIASGLPYEQNF. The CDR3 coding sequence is TGTGCCAGTAGTATAGCGAGCGGTTTACCCTACGAGCAGAACTTC.